This T cell receptor beta chain was captured by sequencing in a study of cytomegalovirus exposure and HLA in healthy donors. CDR3 size: 13 residues. CDR1 is MNHNY, CDR2 SVGAGI, per germline (reference sequence). V lost 5 bases, J lost 12 bases, and 17 bases lay in between. With 60 Vbeta and 13 Jbeta primers, the PCR was carried out. Sequencing used immunoSEQ multiplex PCR; TCRdb keeps in-frame clones, though not all of them. The sample has about 99,000 clones; more than 75% are singletons. Sequencing was performed on PBMCs. The receptor was isolated from a woman aged 18-29 years in good health and CMV-seropositive. This sequence joins TRBV6-6 and TRBJ1-5, with D perhaps TRBD1 (5 bases). The CDR3 here is CASSKTSRDSQHF. The CDR3, as DNA: TGTGCCAGCAGTAAAACTTCGAGAGACAGCCAGCATTTT.